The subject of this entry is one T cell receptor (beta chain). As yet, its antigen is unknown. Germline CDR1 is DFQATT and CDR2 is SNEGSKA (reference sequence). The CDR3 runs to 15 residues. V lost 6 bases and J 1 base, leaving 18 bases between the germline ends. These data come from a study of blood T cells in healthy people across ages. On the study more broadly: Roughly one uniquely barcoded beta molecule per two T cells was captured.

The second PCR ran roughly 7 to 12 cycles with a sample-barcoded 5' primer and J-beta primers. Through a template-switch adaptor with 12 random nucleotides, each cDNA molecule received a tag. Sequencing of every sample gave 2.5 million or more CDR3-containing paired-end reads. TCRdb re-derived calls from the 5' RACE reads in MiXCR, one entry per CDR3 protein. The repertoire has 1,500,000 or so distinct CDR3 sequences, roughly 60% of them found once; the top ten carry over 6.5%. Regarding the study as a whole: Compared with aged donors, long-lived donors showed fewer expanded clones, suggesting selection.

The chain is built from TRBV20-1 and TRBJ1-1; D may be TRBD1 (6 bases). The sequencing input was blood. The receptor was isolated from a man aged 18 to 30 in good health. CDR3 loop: CSAPLRDTRNTEAFF. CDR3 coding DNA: TGCAGTGCCCCCCTCCGGGACACTAGGAACACTGAAGCTTTCTTT.